The 10 T cell receptor beta chains in this list originate from one sample, sequenced in a study of CD8+ T cells in alopecia areata. Sequencing templates came from extracted RNA that was reverse transcribed into cDNA. Data came from immunoSEQ multiplex PCR; TCRdb stores just in-frame clones and leaves some out. The sample records 200,000 to 250,000 clones, approximately 53% being singletons. Sequencing was done on a sample of CD8+ T cells sorted from blood. Source of these receptors: a human donor in good health.

This chain links TRBV2 with TRBJ2-3, with TRBD2 identical over 9 bases. V lost 8 bases and J lost 4; bases outside the gene matches: 7. The CDR3 is 14 residues long. Germline CDR1 SNHLY, CDR2 FYNNEI. The CDR3 reads CASDSGGEADTQYF. The CDR3 coding sequence is TGTGCCAGCGATAGCGGGGGAGAGGCAGATACGCAGTATTTT.

This clone was seen only a few times. The chain uses TRBV6-1 and TRBJ1-5; no reliable D call. V was cut by 0 bases and J by 2 bases, with 8 bases left in between. The germline CDR1 and CDR2 sequences are MNHNS and SASEGT. The CDR3 is 15 residues long. The CDR3, as DNA: TGTGCCAGCAGTGAAGCAGTTTGGGGCAATCAGCCCCAGCATTTT. Encoded protein: CASSEAVWGNQPQHF.

The J gene is TRBJ2-7, the V gene TRBV12-5; a weak D match, TRBD1 (7 bases). CDR1 is LGHNT, CDR2 FRNRAP, per germline. Trimming shortened V by 0 bases and J by 2 bases, and 14 bases separated the two germline ends. The CDR3 is made up of 16 amino acids. The CDR3 region is CASGLVSGDSPYEQYF. Written as DNA, the CDR3 is TGTGCTAGTGGTTTGGTATCGGGGGACAGCCCCTACGAGCAGTACTTC. Looking up the rest from reference TRBV12-5 and TRBJ2-7 gives the full variable domain: DARVTQTPRHKVTEMGQEVTMRCQPILGHNTVFWYRQTMMQGLELLAYFRNRAPLDDSGMPKDRFSAEMPDATLATLKIQPSEPRDSAVYFCASGLVSGDSPYEQYFGPGTRLTVT.

This clone has just a few counts. The chain has TRBV4-1 and TRBJ2-4; a weak D match, TRBD1 (5 bases). CDR1 is MGHRA, CDR2 YSYEKL, per germline. V gave up 6 bases and J gave up 11 bases, with 14 bases separating them. CDR3 length: 12 residues. Here the CDR3 DNA reads TGCGCCAGCAGGGGGCTAGGCAATGTTCAGTACTTC. Encoded protein: CASRGLGNVQYF.

V is TRBV27 and J is TRBJ1-2; no reliable D call. This CDR3 region has 13 residues. Per germline, CDR1 MNHEY and CDR2 SMNVEV (reference sequence). V lost 6 bases and J 4 bases, leaving 12 bases between the germline ends. CDR3 nucleotides: TGTGCCAGCAGGCCTCGCAGCGCCTATGGCTACACCTTC. Amino acids: CASRPRSAYGYTF.

V usage is TRBV5-1 and J usage is TRBJ1-2; 7 nucleotides agree with TRBD1. Germline V gives CDR1 SGHRS, CDR2 YFSETQ. The junction had 9 bases not matched to a gene; V was cut back by 4 bases and J by 6 bases. This CDR3 region has 14 residues. The CDR3 loop reads CASSGPQGSDGYTF. CDR3 in DNA: TGCGCCAGCAGCGGACCACAGGGGTCGGATGGCTACACCTTC.

The chain carries TRBV30 and TRBJ1-6, with 8 bases that match TRBD1. The CDR3 is made up of 15 amino acids. The germline V gene has CDR1 GTSNPN and CDR2 SVGIG (reference sequence). Trimming removed 2 bases from V and 7 bases from J; junction bases left unmatched: 7. The chain's CDR3 is CAWSPGTGQNSPLHF. The CDR3 DNA reads TGTGCCTGGAGTCCGGGGACAGGCCAGAATTCACCCCTCCACTTT.

The chain couples TRBV19 to TRBJ1-1, with D maybe TRBD1 (6 bases). The germline CDR1 and CDR2 sequences are LNHDA and SQIVND (reference sequence). Trimming cost V 7 bases and J 5 bases, with 11 bases left between them. The CDR3 has 12 residues. The DNA for the CDR3 is TGTGCCAGTACCTGGGGGGCGACTGAAGCTTTCTTT. This sequence encodes CASTWGATEAFF.

This chain joins TRBV7-9 and TRBJ1-5, with a tentative D call TRBD1 (5 bases). V lost 5 bases to trimming and J lost 9 bases, with 14 bases between them. Germline loops: CDR1 SEHNR, CDR2 FQNEAQ (reference sequence). The CDR3 totals 13 residues. CDR3 sequence: CASSDGAQRPQHF. The DNA for the CDR3 is TGTGCCAGCAGCGACGGGGCTCAACGGCCCCAGCATTTT.

This sequence joins TRBV9 and TRBJ2-7, with TRBD2 matching 8 bases. Germline V gives CDR1 SGDLS, CDR2 YYNGEE. The CDR3 contains 14 residues. J was trimmed by 1 base and V by 6 bases; bases with no gene match: 6. The CDR3 bases are TGTGCCAGCACGCGGGGGGCCACTTCCTACGAGCAGTACTTC. This encodes CASTRGATSYEQYF. The whole variable domain, remainder taken from reference TRBV9 and TRBJ2-7, is DSGVTQTPKHLITATGQRVTLRCSPRSGDLSVYWYQQSLDQGLQFLIQYYNGEERAKGNILERFSAQQFPDLHSELNLSSLELGDSALYFCASTRGATSYEQYFGPGTRLTVT.